The clone carrying this TCR beta chain was recorded only once. Its matching antigen is unknown. Some clones are missing from TCRdb's copy, which holds only in-frame ones; the method was immunoSEQ multiplex PCR. Of under 75,000 clones listed, 80% are singletons. The sort gate was single viable CD3+CD4+CD8-CD45RO+ cells for memory CD4+ T cells. The data are from a study of memory CD4+ T cells and cytomegalovirus serostatus. CDR1 and CDR2 (germline): SGHNT, YYREEE (reference sequence). With 4 bases clipped from V and 6 bases from J, the junction kept 10 bases outside the gene matches. The CDR3 extends over 15 amino acids. General study findings and limits: CD4+ memory repertoires contained about 40% of the 164 reported CMV TCRbeta sequences.

The origin of this receptor is an adult in good health and CMV-seronegative. Some clones in this sample may be carry-over from other donors' samples. This rearrangement joins TRBV5-4 to TRBJ2-7, with 10 nucleotides matching TRBD1. Sequencing was done on a sample of memory CD4+ T cells from blood. Here the CDR3 reads CASSPDPGQGREQYF. CDR3 in DNA: TGTGCCAGCAGCCCCGATCCGGGACAGGGGCGCGAGCAGTACTTC.